The 27 T cell receptor beta chains below come from one sample, sequenced in a study of T cell repertoires in cytomegalovirus infection. TCRdb re-called the reads through MiXCR, storing one row per CDR3 protein. The sample has 65,000 to 90,000 distinct CDR3 sequences, 3.7% seen once; the top ten hold 3.5% to 6%. Material for sequencing was PBMCs. These receptors were collected from a human donor in good health (CMV status not recorded). Some clones in this sample may be carry-over from other donors' samples.

Ten or more counts support this clonotype. In DNA form, the CDR3 reads TGTGCCAGCAGAGGGGGGGACGCTGAAGCTTTCTTT. This sequence encodes CASRGGDAEAFF. The J gene is TRBJ1-1, the V gene TRBV7-8, with a possible D match to TRBD1 (6 bases). The germline gives CDR1 SGHVS, CDR2 FQNEAQ. Trimming shortened V by 6 bases and J by 6 bases, and 11 bases separated the two germline ends. This CDR3 contains 12 residues.

This clonotype was counted at least ten times. The chain has TRBV20-1 and TRBJ1-1; no reliable D call. Germline values: CDR1 DFQATT, CDR2 SNEGSKA (reference sequence). The CDR3 totals 11 residues. Trimming removed 0 bases from V and 6 bases from J, with 5 bases in between. The CDR3: CSARDFPEAFF. DNA of the CDR3: TGCAGTGCTAGAGATTTCCCTGAAGCTTTCTTT.

This clonotype was seen at least ten times. The genes are TRBV12-3 or TRBV12-4 and TRBJ2-1; 8 bases line up with TRBD2. The V gene end was trimmed by 2 bases and the J gene end by 4 bases; junction bases not matched to a gene: 1. This CDR3 region has 14 residues. Here the CDR3 reads CASSLRGGYNEQFF. CDR3 sequence (DNA): TGTGCCAGCAGTTTACGGGGGGGATACAATGAGCAGTTCTTC.

This clonotype appeared many times. The rearrangement joins TRBV11-3 to TRBJ1-1, with TRBD1 matching 7 bases. V gave up 4 bases and J gave up 7 bases; unmatched junction bases: 6. Germline CDR1 is SGHNT and CDR2 is YENEEA. The CDR3 is made up of 13 amino acids. CDR3 sequence: CASSSRTGGEAFF. The CDR3 DNA follows: TGTGCCAGCAGCTCGAGGACAGGAGGTGAAGCTTTCTTT.

Many counts were recorded for this clonotype. The chain employs TRBV10-3 and TRBJ2-7; D might be TRBD1 (6 bases). Germline CDR1 and CDR2: ENHRY and SYGVKD. Trimming removed 6 bases at V and 2 bases at J, with 11 bases between. The CDR3 loop spans 13 amino acids. CDR3 nucleotide sequence: TGTGCCATCAGACGGACAGCTGCCTACGAGCAGTACTTC. This translates into CAIRRTAAYEQYF.

This clonotype was observed at least ten times. The chain combines TRBV12-3 or TRBV12-4 with TRBJ2-7; D unresolved. This CDR3 has 12 residues. Trimming removed 3 bases from V and 4 bases from J, with 7 bases in between. The CDR3 DNA reads as TGTGCCAGCAGTTTGACGGTGTACGAGCAGTACTTC. Its translation is CASSLTVYEQYF.

This clonotype has ten or more counts. This chain links TRBV7-9 with TRBJ1-6; 9 positions agree with TRBD1. Germline-derived CDR1 and CDR2 are SEHNR and FQNEAQ (reference sequence). After removal of 3 bases from V and 9 bases from J, the junction contained 3 bases not matched to a gene. This CDR3 spans 14 amino acids. The CDR3 here is CASSFGQGSSPLHF. The CDR3, as DNA: TGTGCCAGCAGCTTCGGACAGGGGAGTTCACCCCTCCACTTT.

This clonotype was detected many times. This rearrangement joins TRBV4-3 to TRBJ1-1, with D possibly matching TRBD1 (5 bases). The CDR3 has 13 amino acids. V lost 0 bases and J lost 8, with 10 bases in between. Germline CDR1 reads LGHNA; CDR2 reads YSLEER. The CDR3 region is CASSQDIRGEAFF. The CDR3, as DNA: TGCGCCAGCAGCCAAGATATTCGGGGGGAAGCTTTCTTT.

This clonotype was counted many times. V usage is TRBV7-2 and J usage is TRBJ1-1, with no clear D. V was cut by 1 base and J by 4 bases, with 7 bases left in between. CDR1 is SGHTA and CDR2 is FQGNSA in the germline V gene. CDR3 length: 13 amino acids. The CDR3 nucleotides are TGTGCCAGCAGCTTAGAGCGGATCACTGAAGCTTTCTTT. This codes for CASSLERITEAFF.

This clonotype has ten or more counts. This chain uses TRBV20-1 with TRBJ2-7, with D possibly called TRBD1 or TRBD2 (6 bases each). The germline CDR1 and CDR2 sequences are DFQATT and SNEGSKA (reference sequence). V lost 0 bases to trimming and J lost 0 bases, with 18 bases between them. This CDR3 has 17 amino acids. The CDR3 nucleotides are TGCAGTGCTAGAGATCTGAAGGGGGGAGGTGACTCCTACGAGCAGTACTTC. Its translation is CSARDLKGGGDSYEQYF.

This clonotype occurred many times. The J gene is TRBJ2-5, the V gene TRBV9; D is undetermined. This CDR3 region has 14 residues. Per the germline V gene, CDR1 is SGDLS and CDR2 is YYNGEE. The ends were cut back, 4 bases at V and 2 bases at J, with 12 bases in the middle. Here the CDR3 reads CASSPPDGQETQYF. In nucleotides, the CDR3 is TGTGCCAGCAGCCCCCCCGATGGACAAGAGACCCAGTACTTC.

This clonotype was seen a few times. V gene TRBV19 combines with J gene TRBJ2-5; no clear D. The CDR3 consists of 14 residues. Germline lookup yields CDR1 LNHDA and CDR2 SQIVND (reference sequence). The V end was cut by 0 bases, the J end by 5 bases, with 10 bases between. This chain's CDR3 is CASSIDLETETQYF. The DNA of the CDR3 is TGTGCCAGTAGTATAGATCTAGAGACGGAGACCCAGTACTTC.

This clonotype was observed at least ten times. This chain links TRBV7-2 with TRBJ2-7; either TRBD1 or TRBD2 may supply D (5 bases each). The germline V gene has CDR1 SGHTA and CDR2 FQGNSA. V was cut by 7 bases and J by 2 bases, with 21 bases left in between. The CDR3 length is 16 residues. The CDR3 spells CASIGNEGRGAYEQYF. The CDR3 nucleotides are TGTGCCAGCATTGGCAATGAGGGGCGCGGCGCCTACGAGCAGTACTTC.

This clonotype has a count of ten or more. The chain joins TRBV4-2 to TRBJ1-1; D not certain. CDR1 is LGHNA, CDR2 YNFKEQ, per germline. Trimming pared 4 bases from V and 5 bases from J, leaving 8 bases between. The CDR3 extends over 12 amino acids. CDR3 in amino acids: CASSLPETEAFF. The CDR3 DNA reads as TGTGCCAGCAGCCTCCCTGAAACTGAAGCTTTCTTT.

This clonotype was counted at least ten times. The J gene is TRBJ2-3, the V gene TRBV29-1; the match to TRBD2 covers 9 bases. Trimming cost V 5 bases and J 4 bases; bases outside gene matches: 10. The germline V gene encodes CDR1 SQVTM and CDR2 ANQGSEA. The CDR3 extends over 15 amino acids. The CDR3 here is CSVRGSGGRPDTQYF. CDR3 bases: TGCAGCGTTAGAGGTAGCGGGGGCCGACCAGATACGCAGTATTTT.

This clonotype has at least ten counts. This sequence joins TRBV6-2 or TRBV6-3 and TRBJ2-1, with 7 bases fitting TRBD1. Germline CDR1 is MNHEY and CDR2 is SVGEGT. V lost 4 bases and J lost 6; bases outside the gene matches: 12. CDR3 length: 16 residues. CDR3 DNA sequence: TGTGCCAGCAGTTGGGCAGGGGGAGTCGTAGGCAATGAGCAGTTCTTC. Its translation is CASSWAGGVVGNEQFF.

This clonotype was seen more than once but under ten times. The chain joins TRBV6-5 to TRBJ2-5; D gene unclear. The CDR3 loop spans 14 amino acids. V was pared by 4 bases and J by 4 bases, with 13 bases between. Germline CDR1 is MNHEY and CDR2 is SVGAGI. The CDR3 region is CASSSQLAAETQYF. CDR3 sequence (DNA): TGTGCCAGCAGTTCACAACTTGCGGCAGAGACCCAGTACTTC.

This clonotype appeared many times. The V call is TRBV12-3 or TRBV12-4, the J call TRBJ2-1; 11 positions agree with TRBD2. There are 16 residues in the CDR3. The junction had 5 bases not matched to a gene; V was cut back by 5 bases and J by 2 bases. CDR3 DNA sequence: TGTGCCAGCAGTCCGACTAGCGGGGCTCCCTACAATGAGCAGTTCTTC. Its protein product is CASSPTSGAPYNEQFF.

This clonotype was counted ten times or more. The chain is built from TRBV28 and TRBJ2-6; D is unresolved. This CDR3 contains 17 residues. V was pared by 4 bases and J by 0 bases, with 13 bases between. In germline, CDR1 is MDHEN, CDR2 SYDVKM. CDR3: CASSSPGDYSGANVLTF. CDR3 DNA: TGTGCCAGCAGTTCCCCTGGTGATTACTCTGGGGCCAACGTCCTGACTTTC.

This clonotype was detected ten times or more. The chain joins TRBV28 to TRBJ1-1, with D hard to call. CDR3 length: 11 residues. V gave up 6 bases and J gave up 8 bases, with 10 bases separating them. Germline CDR1 is MDHEN and CDR2 is SYDVKM. The DNA of the CDR3 is TGTGCCAGCAGCTCATTTAGCGAAGCTTTCTTT. Protein product: CASSSFSEAFF.

This clonotype has at least ten counts. The chain has TRBV25-1 and TRBJ2-7, with D possibly TRBD2 on 6 matching bases. The length of the CDR3 is 13 residues. V lost 8 bases and J lost 3, with 14 bases in between. Germline V gene lookup returns CDR1 MGHDK and CDR2 SYGVNS. CDR3 residues: CASGGTGNYEQYF. The CDR3, as DNA: TGTGCCAGCGGCGGGACGGGAAACTACGAGCAGTACTTC.

This clonotype was counted at least ten times. The chain joins TRBV5-4 to TRBJ2-3, with no clear D. Deletions cut 2 bases from V and 3 bases from J, with 4 bases between. The germline V gene has CDR1 SGHNT and CDR2 YYREEE (reference sequence). This CDR3 contains 12 residues. The CDR3 DNA is TGTGCCAGCAGCTTCGGGACAGATACGCAGTATTTT. This translates into CASSFGTDTQYF. Together with reference TRBV5-4 and TRBJ2-3, the CDR3 gives the full variable domain: ETGVTQSPTHLIKTRGQQVTLRCSSQSGHNTVSWYQQALGQGPQFIFQYYREEENGRGNFPPRFSGLQFPNYSSELNVNALELDDSALYLCASSFGTDTQYFGPGTRLTVL.

There are many counts of this clonotype. This sequence joins TRBV7-2 and TRBJ1-2; a possible D gene is TRBD1 (5 bases). CDR3 length equals 14 residues. Germline V gives CDR1 SGHTA, CDR2 FQGNSA. With 5 bases removed from V and 7 bases from J, the gap between germline ends came to 17 bases. The CDR3 region has the DNA TGTGCCAGCAGCACGACTGCCTGGCAGGGTGGCTACACCTTC. This encodes CASSTTAWQGGYTF.

This clonotype was found many times. The genes are TRBV6-2 or TRBV6-3 and TRBJ2-7; TRBD1 aligns across 9 bases. From germline, CDR1 is MNHEY and CDR2 SVGEGT. The CDR3 is 14 residues long. The V and J ends lost 11 bases and 6 bases, in that order; junction bases with no gene match: 14. CDR3 sequence: CACTPGQGHREQYF. CDR3 bases: TGTGCCTGCACTCCGGGACAGGGACATCGCGAGCAGTACTTC.

In this sample, this clonotype turned up many times. The chain combines TRBV7-2 with TRBJ2-5; a possible D gene is TRBD2 (6 bases). CDR1 SGHTA and CDR2 FQGNSA come from the germline V gene. Trimming shortened V by 9 bases and J by 5 bases, and 19 bases separated the two germline ends. The CDR3 contains 14 residues. The CDR3, as DNA: TGTGCCAGTGGACACGCCGTCCGGGAGGAGACCCAGTACTTC. Encoded protein: CASGHAVREETQYF. The full variable domain, its missing parts supplied by reference TRBV7-2 and TRBJ2-5, is GAGVSQSPSNKVTEKGKDVELRCDPISGHTALYWYRQSLGQGLEFLIYFQGNSAPDKSGLPSDRFSAERTGGSVSTLTIQRTQQEDSAVYLCASGHAVREETQYFGPGTRLLVL.

Remarks on this clonotype: This may stem from a read error, because a much larger clone lies one nucleotide away. The chain couples TRBV6-2 or TRBV6-3 to TRBJ2-1, with 11 bases aligning to TRBD2. J gave up 4 bases and V 6 bases, and 5 bases lay outside the gene matches. Per germline, CDR1 MNHEY and CDR2 SVGEGT. This CDR3 is 15 amino acids long. The CDR3 spells CASRWASGGYNEQFF. CDR3 nucleotides: TGTGCCAGCAGATGGGCTAGCGGGGGGTACAATGAGCAGTTCTTC.

This clonotype was seen many times. DNA for the CDR3: TGTGCCAGCGCCGCAGGCTGGGCCCAAGATACGCAGTATTTT. It translates to CASAAGWAQDTQYF. The genes are TRBV7-2 and TRBJ2-3, with unresolved D. Germline V gene data show CDR1 as SGHTA and CDR2 as FQGNSA. There are 14 residues in the CDR3. Trimming stripped 8 bases from V and 5 bases from J, with 17 bases between.